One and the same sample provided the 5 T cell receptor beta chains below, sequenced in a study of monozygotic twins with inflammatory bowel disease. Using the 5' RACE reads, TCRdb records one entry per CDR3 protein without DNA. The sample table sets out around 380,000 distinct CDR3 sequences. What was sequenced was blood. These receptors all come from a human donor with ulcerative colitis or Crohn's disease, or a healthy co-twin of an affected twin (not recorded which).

The chain's CDR3 is CASRERTGRNQPQHF. J is TRBJ1-5 and V is TRBV6-1; TCRdb lists TRBD1, though no DNA is available to test this call. Germline lookup yields CDR1 MNHNS and CDR2 SASEGT. This CDR3 contains 15 residues.

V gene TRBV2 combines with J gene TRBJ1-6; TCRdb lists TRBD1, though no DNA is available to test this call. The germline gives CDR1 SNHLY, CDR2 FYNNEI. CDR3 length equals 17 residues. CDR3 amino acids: CASSDGGTGGPNSPLHF.

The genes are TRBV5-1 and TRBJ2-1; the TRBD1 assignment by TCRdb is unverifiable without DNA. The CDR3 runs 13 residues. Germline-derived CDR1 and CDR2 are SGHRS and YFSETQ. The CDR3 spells CASSVTGDYEQFF.

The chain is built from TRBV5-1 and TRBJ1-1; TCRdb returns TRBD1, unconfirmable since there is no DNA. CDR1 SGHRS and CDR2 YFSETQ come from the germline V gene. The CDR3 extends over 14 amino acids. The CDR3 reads CASSPGAVNTEAFF. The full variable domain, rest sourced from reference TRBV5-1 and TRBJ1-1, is KAGVTQTPRYLIKTRGQQVTLSCSPISGHRSVSWYQQTPGQGLQFLFEYFSETQRNKGNFPGRFSGRQFSNSRSEMNVSTLELGDSALYLCASSPGAVNTEAFFGQGTRLTVV.

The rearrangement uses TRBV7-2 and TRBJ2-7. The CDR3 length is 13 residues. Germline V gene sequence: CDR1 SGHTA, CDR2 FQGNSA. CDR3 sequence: CASSLFGAYEQYF.